Listed here are 31 T cell receptor beta chains from one sample, sequenced in a study of T-cell reconstitution after alpha-beta-depleted transplantation in children. A TCRbeta library incorporating unique molecular identifiers was prepared. Each CDR3 protein is one row after TCRdb ran MiXCR on the PCR reads. Counted here are some 840,000 distinct CDR3 sequences, around 17% occurring once; the ten biggest clones make up roughly 5%. The sequencing used PBMCs, mostly from graft donor cells, collected 360 days after TCRalphabeta/CD19-depleted stem cell transplant. These receptors were collected from a male patient aged 10-17 years who had a stem cell transplant for acute lymphoblastic leukemia, so the T cells may come from the graft donor.

The chain recombines TRBV7-9 with TRBJ1-2; D ambiguous. The CDR3 sequence is 14 residues long. Trimming shortened V by 2 bases and J by 6 bases, and 13 bases separated the two germline ends. CDR1 is SEHNR, CDR2 FQNEAQ, per germline (reference sequence). In nucleotides, the CDR3 is TGTGCCAGCAGCTTAACTCCAGGCACCCATGGCTACACCTTC. The encoded protein is CASSLTPGTHGYTF.

The genes are TRBV15 and TRBJ2-7; 7 nucleotides line up with TRBD1. The germline V gene has CDR1 LNHNV and CDR2 YYDKDF (reference sequence). The CDR3 spans 13 residues. Unmatched junction bases numbered 4, after V lost 5 bases and J lost 3 bases. The CDR3 bases are TGTGCCACCAGCCCCAGGGGGATCTACGAGCAGTACTTC. It is translated as CATSPRGIYEQYF. The full variable domain, in which reference TRBV15 and TRBJ2-7 provide the parts outside the CDR3, is DAMVIQNPRYQVTQFGKPVTLSCSQTLNHNVMYWYQQKSSQAPKLLFHYYDKDFNNEADTPDNFQSRRPNTSFCFLDIRSPGLGDTAMYLCATSPRGIYEQYFGPGTRLTVT.

The V and J genes are TRBV6-2 or TRBV6-3 and TRBJ2-5, with a tentative D call TRBD2 (6 bases). From germline, CDR1 is MNHEY and CDR2 SVGEGT. The V and J ends lost 2 bases and 4 bases respectively, with 14 bases between them. This CDR3 contains 15 residues. CDR3 sequence: CASSYVGSFRETQYF. The CDR3 nucleotides are TGTGCCAGCAGTTACGTCGGGAGTTTTCGAGAGACCCAGTACTTC.

The V call is TRBV18, the J call TRBJ2-1; 8 nucleotides line up with TRBD2. The V segment lost 5 bases and the J segment 8 bases; nucleotides outside the gene matches: 8. Germline CDR1 and CDR2: KGHSH and LQKENI. The CDR3 runs to 14 residues. The CDR3 loop reads CASSTGTRSDEQFF. The CDR3 DNA reads as TGTGCCAGCTCAACCGGGACTAGGAGCGATGAGCAGTTCTTC.

The chain recombines TRBV27 with TRBJ1-3; perhaps TRBD1 as D (5 bases). Trimming took 6 bases from V and 3 from J, leaving 15 bases between them. The CDR3 consists of 15 residues. The germline CDR1 and CDR2 sequences are MNHEY and SMNVEV (reference sequence). The DNA of the CDR3 is TGTGCCAGCAGCTCATATGGGGGATATGGAAACACCATATATTTT. Translated, it gives CASSSYGGYGNTIYF.

Regarding this clonotype: One end of the junction is discordant with germline, which a read error may explain. J is TRBJ2-6 and V is TRBV5-1, with 7 positions matching TRBD1. Germline V gives CDR1 SGHRS, CDR2 YFSETQ. This CDR3 is built from 17 residues. The CDR3 loop reads CASSLSGGSSGANVLTF. The CDR3 coding sequence is TGCGCCAGCAGCTTGTCAGGGGGAAGCTCTGGAGCCAACGTCCTGACTTTC. The full variable domain, its missing parts supplied by reference TRBV5-1 and TRBJ2-6, is KAGVTQTPRYLIKTRGQQVTLSCSPISGHRSVSWYQQTPGQGLQFLFEYFSETQRNKGNFPGRFSGRQFSNSRSEMNVSTLELGDSALYLCASSLSGGSSGANVLTFGAGSRLTVL.

In its sample, this clonotype was seen many times. V gene TRBV29-1 combines with J gene TRBJ2-7, with 8 bases fitting TRBD2. This CDR3 has 11 amino acids. Germline CDR1 SQVTM, CDR2 ANQGSEA. V dropped 7 bases and J dropped 4; count of bases not matched to a gene: 3. CDR3 DNA: TGCAGCGCGGGGGGGACATACGAGCAGTACTTC. It yields the protein CSAGGTYEQYF.

This clonotype was seen more than once but under ten times. The chain recombines TRBV4-2 with TRBJ2-1, with 8 bases aligning to TRBD2. CDR3 length: 16 amino acids. From germline, CDR1 is LGHNA and CDR2 YNFKEQ. V lost 2 bases and J lost 0; bases outside the gene matches: 3. CDR3 in DNA: TGTGCCAGCAGCCAACAGCGGGGGAACTCCTACAATGAGCAGTTCTTC. Amino acid sequence: CASSQQRGNSYNEQFF.

The V gene is TRBV19, the J gene TRBJ2-1; the match to TRBD2 covers 10 bases. The CDR3 spans 13 residues. Trimming removed 6 bases from V and 14 bases from J; junction bases left unmatched: 10. Germline assignment: CDR1 LNHDA and CDR2 SQIVND (reference sequence). The CDR3 DNA reads as TGTGCCAGTAGACCGACTAGCGGGTCCGCGGAGTTCTTC. Its translation is CASRPTSGSAEFF. The full variable domain, rest sourced from reference TRBV19 and TRBJ2-1, is DGGITQSPKYLFRKEGQNVTLSCEQNLNHDAMYWYRQDPGQGLRLIYYSQIVNDFQKGDIAEGYSVSREKKESFPLTVTSAQKNPTAFYLCASRPTSGSAEFFGPGTRLTVL.

In DNA, the CDR3 is TGCAGCGGTGGACAGCTACAAGAGACCCAGTACTTC. It encodes CSGGQLQETQYF. The chain has TRBV29-1 and TRBJ2-5; a weak D match, TRBD1 (6 bases). V was trimmed by 7 bases and J by 2 bases, leaving 11 bases between them. The germline V gene encodes CDR1 SQVTM and CDR2 ANQGSEA. CDR3 length equals 12 residues.

This clonotype was picked up a small number of times. The V call is TRBV18, the J call TRBJ2-5; D is uncertain. V lost 2 bases to trimming and J lost 0 bases, with 10 bases between them. The germline V gene encodes CDR1 KGHSH and CDR2 LQKENI. The CDR3 is 15 residues long. The CDR3 nucleotides are TGTGCCAGCTCACCAGGCCAGCGACACCAAGAGACCCAGTACTTC. Amino acid sequence: CASSPGQRHQETQYF.

The J gene is TRBJ2-7, the V gene TRBV7-9; 7 positions match TRBD1. This CDR3 is built from 15 residues. Germline V CDR1 and CDR2: SEHNR, FQNEAQ (reference sequence). Losses at the gene ends were 8 bases for V and 3 bases for J; bases not matched to a gene: 13. DNA of the CDR3: TGTGCCAGCGCCTTTTCACGGGACAGATTCTACGAGCAGTACTTC. It encodes CASAFSRDRFYEQYF.

This clonotype was observed at least ten times. The chain joins TRBV12-3 or TRBV12-4 to TRBJ2-2, with D perhaps matching TRBD2 (5 bases). CDR3 length: 14 amino acids. The ends were cut back, 2 bases at V and 4 bases at J, with 8 bases in the middle. Here the CDR3 reads CASSLLASTGELFF. CDR3 coding DNA: TGTGCCAGCAGTTTACTAGCATCCACCGGGGAGCTGTTTTTT.

The table lists this clonotype with a few counts. The chain has TRBV19 and TRBJ2-1; maybe TRBD2 (6 bases). The V end lost 5 bases, the J end lost 9 bases, and 20 bases lay between the germline ends. This CDR3 is built from 15 residues. From germline, CDR1 is LNHDA and CDR2 SQIVND (reference sequence). CDR3 loop: CASSEGTGLLVEQFF. The DNA for the CDR3 is TGTGCCAGTAGTGAAGGGACTGGGCTCCTGGTTGAGCAGTTCTTC.

The CDR3 sequence: CASSQESRYTGANVLTF. In DNA, the CDR3 is TGCGCCAGCAGCCAAGAAAGTAGGTATACTGGGGCCAACGTCCTGACTTTC. The chain carries TRBV4-1 and TRBJ2-6; D uncertain. Germline V gene sequence: CDR1 MGHRA, CDR2 YSYEKL. This CDR3 contains 17 residues. V was shortened by 0 bases and J by 2 bases, with 11 bases between the two germline ends.

Ten or more counts support this clonotype. The rearrangement uses TRBV7-2 and TRBJ1-4; D perhaps matches TRBD1 (6 bases). There are 15 residues in the CDR3. V dropped 1 base and J dropped 7 bases, with 13 bases sitting between them. In germline, CDR1 is SGHTA, CDR2 FQGNSA. CDR3 sequence (DNA): TGTGCCAGCAGCTTAGGGGGGCAGGGACCTGAAAAACTGTTTTTT. Protein product: CASSLGGQGPEKLFF.

This chain links TRBV10-2 with TRBJ2-3; D possibly corresponds to TRBD2 (6 bases). The V and J ends lost 2 bases and 0 bases respectively, with 6 bases between them. Germline assignment: CDR1 WSHSY and CDR2 SAAADI. The CDR3 sequence is 14 residues long. The CDR3 region is CASSEGTSTDTQYF. CDR3 bases: TGCGCCAGCAGTGAGGGGACTAGCACAGATACGCAGTATTTT.

The sample holds a few counts of this clonotype. The CDR3 coding sequence is TGTGCCACCAGCAGCCTGAAAGCGGGTCTAGCCAAAAACATTCAGTACTTC. It encodes CATSSLKAGLAKNIQYF. This sequence joins TRBV15 and TRBJ2-4; perhaps TRBD2 as D (6 bases). V was trimmed by 3 bases and J by 0 bases, leaving 15 bases between them. CDR1 and CDR2 (germline): LNHNV, YYDKDF (reference sequence). This CDR3 has 17 amino acids.

The chain recombines TRBV14 with TRBJ2-5; 10 bases are shared with TRBD1. V was clipped by 1 base and J by 1 base; unmatched bases: 12. Germline CDR1 reads SGHDN; CDR2 reads FVKESK. This CDR3 region has 19 residues. Written as DNA, the CDR3 is TGTGCCAGCAGCCAAGTACCCGACAGGGGGCTCTCGCGCCAAGAGACCCAGTACTTC. This codes for CASSQVPDRGLSRQETQYF. Supplemented by reference TRBV14 and TRBJ2-5, the full variable domain reads EAGVTQFPSHSVIEKGQTVTLRCDPISGHDNLYWYRRVMGKEIKFLLHFVKESKQDESGMPNNRFLAERTGGTYSTLKVQPAELEDSGVYFCASSQVPDRGLSRQETQYFGPGTRLLVL.

The sample holds a few counts of this clonotype. The V call is TRBV4-2, the J call TRBJ2-1; D uncertain. V lost 4 bases and J lost 9, with 13 bases in between. CDR3 size: 13 residues. Germline V gives CDR1 LGHNA, CDR2 YNFKEQ. CDR3 residues: CASSPLLRSEQFF. In DNA, the CDR3 is TGTGCCAGCAGCCCCCTACTCCGTAGTGAGCAGTTCTTC.

This clonotype has a count of ten or more. This chain joins TRBV25-1 and TRBJ2-1; D not resolved. From germline, CDR1 is MGHDK and CDR2 SYGVNS. Trimming cost V 7 bases and J 3 bases, with 7 bases left between them. The CDR3 is made up of 12 amino acids. CDR3 DNA sequence: TGTGCCAGCATTGGGGTCTACAATGAGCAGTTCTTC. This sequence encodes CASIGVYNEQFF.

This clonotype was recorded a few times. The rearrangement links TRBV6-5 to TRBJ2-2; D assignment may be TRBD1 or TRBD2 (5 bases each). In germline, CDR1 is MNHEY, CDR2 SVGAGI. The CDR3 spans 13 residues. Trimming shortened V by 7 bases and J by 2 bases, and 8 bases separated the two germline ends. This CDR3 is CASTRDNTGELFF. In DNA form, the CDR3 reads TGTGCCAGCACCCGGGACAACACCGGGGAGCTGTTTTTT.

The chain joins TRBV29-1 to TRBJ2-5; D call uncertain. Germline V CDR1 and CDR2: SQVTM, ANQGSEA. The V gene lost 4 bases and the J gene lost 5 bases, with 14 bases spanning the gap. The CDR3 is 13 residues long. This CDR3 reads CSVALRQVETQYF. The DNA for the CDR3 is TGCAGCGTTGCGTTGAGGCAGGTGGAGACCCAGTACTTC. Complete variable domain (other parts from reference TRBV29-1 and TRBJ2-5): SAVISQKPSRDICQRGTSLTIQCQVDSQVTMMFWYRQQPGQSLTLIATANQGSEATYESGFVIDKFPISRPNLTFSTLTVSNMSPEDSSIYLCSVALRQVETQYFGPGTRLLVL.

The rearrangement uses TRBV20-1 and TRBJ2-7; a possible D gene is TRBD1 (6 bases). The CDR3 has 11 residues. Germline-derived CDR1 and CDR2 are DFQATT and SNEGSKA (reference sequence). This CDR3 is CGGRSSYEQYF. The CDR3 DNA reads TGCGGGGGCAGGAGCTCCTACGAGCAGTACTTC.

In this sample, this clonotype turned up many times. V and J are TRBV4-1 and TRBJ2-7; 9 bases fit TRBD1. After removal of 7 bases from V and 2 bases from J, the junction contained 12 bases not matched to a gene. Germline assignment: CDR1 MGHRA and CDR2 YSYEKL. This CDR3 region has 16 residues. The CDR3 DNA sequence: TGCGCCAGCAAAGCTAACCGGGACAGGGATACCTACGAGCAGTACTTC. Translating it yields CASKANRDRDTYEQYF.

This clonotype was counted only a few times. V is TRBV4-2 and J is TRBJ2-7; TRBD2 matches 8 bases. This CDR3 has 16 amino acids. V trimming: 1 base; J trimming: 2 bases; junction bases outside the gene matches: 7. Germline values: CDR1 LGHNA, CDR2 YNFKEQ. The CDR3 region is CASSQVSSGGAYEQYF. The CDR3 bases are TGTGCCAGCAGCCAAGTTTCGAGCGGGGGAGCCTACGAGCAGTACTTC.

This clonotype was counted between two and nine times. The chain recombines TRBV29-1 with TRBJ1-5; D is possibly TRBD1 (5 bases). Trimming stripped 4 bases from V and 3 bases from J, with 10 bases between. CDR3 length: 13 amino acids. CDR1 SQVTM and CDR2 ANQGSEA come from the germline V gene. The DNA of the CDR3 is TGCAGCGTTGGATGGGGGTACAATCAGCCCCAGCATTTT. It encodes CSVGWGYNQPQHF. Using reference TRBV29-1 and TRBJ1-5 for the parts outside the CDR3, the full variable domain is SAVISQKPSRDICQRGTSLTIQCQVDSQVTMMFWYRQQPGQSLTLIATANQGSEATYESGFVIDKFPISRPNLTFSTLTVSNMSPEDSSIYLCSVGWGYNQPQHFGDGTRLSIL.

This clonotype was seen more than once but under ten times. The J gene is TRBJ2-1, the V gene TRBV5-1, with D unresolved. The CDR3 has 13 amino acids. V lost 6 bases and J 12 bases, leaving 19 bases between the germline ends. CDR1 is SGHRS and CDR2 is YFSETQ in the germline V gene. CDR3 amino acids: CASTRPPNKGQFF. The CDR3 region has the DNA TGCGCCAGCACACGGCCCCCTAACAAGGGGCAGTTCTTC.

The V gene is TRBV27, the J gene TRBJ1-2, with D possibly matching TRBD1 (6 bases). The CDR3 runs 14 residues. Germline V CDR1 and CDR2: MNHEY, SMNVEV (reference sequence). Trimming took 4 bases from V and 7 from J, leaving 16 bases between them. CDR3 nucleotides: TGTGCCAGCAGTTGGGGGGGCGCCTCCCGTGGCTACACCTTC. It yields the protein CASSWGGASRGYTF.

The table lists this clonotype with a few counts. The V call is TRBV27, the J call TRBJ2-6, with 10 bases matching TRBD1. Germline-derived CDR1 and CDR2 are MNHEY and SMNVEV (reference sequence). V lost 2 bases, J lost 1 base, and 14 bases stayed unmatched. There are 21 residues in the CDR3. The CDR3 DNA reads TGTGCCAGCAGTTTAGTCCGGGACAGGGGCCCAACCGGATCTGGGGCCAACGTCCTGACTTTC. Translated, it gives CASSLVRDRGPTGSGANVLTF.

CDR3 sequence: CASKWRGVTEAFF. CDR3 coding DNA: TGTGCCAGTAAATGGAGGGGCGTCACTGAAGCTTTCTTT. The chain is built from TRBV19 and TRBJ1-1, with D possibly being TRBD1 (5 bases). The germline CDR1 and CDR2 sequences are LNHDA and SQIVND (reference sequence). The V gene lost 7 bases and the J gene lost 4 bases, with 13 bases spanning the gap. This CDR3 is 13 amino acids long.